A selection of T cell receptor beta chains follows, all from one sample in a study of shared clonotypes between healthy human individuals. Measured with immunoSEQ multiplex PCR; TCRdb has only the in-frame clones, and not every one. The sample has roughly 1.5 million clones; roughly 98% are singletons. The sequenced sample was naive CD4+ T cells sorted from blood. These receptors were collected from a man younger than 45 in good health. Each CDR3 is given with its conserved first and last residue. D genes are given only for firm matches. The size of a clone is reported for some rows only, either as once, few or many, or as a class for expanded clones.

d_call	j_call	v_call	clone_size	cdr3_aa	cdr3_nt
-	TRBJ1-4	TRBV27	-	CASSLSGRNEKLFF	TGTGCCAGCAGTTTATCAGGCAGGAATGAAAAACTGTTTTTT
-	TRBJ1-1	TRBV15	once	CATSREGLGTEAFF	TGTGCCACCAGCAGAGAGGGTTTGGGGACTGAAGCTTTCTTT
TRBD2	TRBJ2-3	TRBV5-6	-	CASSSPGLAGTDTQYF	TGTGCCAGCAGCTCACCGGGACTAGCGGGAACAGATACGCAGTATTTT
TRBD1	TRBJ2-1	TRBV7-9	-	CASSLTGDRSDEQFF	TGTGCCAGCAGCTTAACGGGGGACAGGTCGGATGAGCAGTTCTTC
-	TRBJ2-1	TRBV6-5	-	CASSYSGGTYEQFF	TGTGCCAGCAGTTACTCCGGGGGTACTTATGAGCAGTTCTTC
TRBD2	TRBJ2-1	TRBV5-6	-	CASSPTGTSGSFDNEQFF	TGTGCCAGCAGCCCTACCGGGACTAGCGGGAGTTTCGACAATGAGCAGTTCTTC
-	TRBJ1-5	TRBV6-4	-	CASSDSGQSRPQHF	TGTGCCAGCAGTGACTCTGGACAATCACGGCCCCAGCATTTT
-	TRBJ2-1	TRBV6-6	-	CASSYRLDRKFF	TGTGCCAGCAGTTACAGGCTAGATCGGAAGTTCTTC
TRBD1	TRBJ1-1	TRBV11-2	once	CASSQRATGGITEAFF	TGTGCCAGCAGCCAGAGGGCAACAGGGGGGATCACTGAAGCTTTCTTT
-	TRBJ1-1	TRBV30	-	CAWSKLRGPRMNTEAFF	TGTGCCTGGAGTAAGTTGAGGGGACCTAGAATGAACACTGAAGCTTTCTTT
-	TRBJ1-4	TRBV15	-	CATSRDLIRASNEKLFF	TGTGCCACCAGCAGAGATCTTATCAGGGCCTCTAATGAAAAACTGTTTTTT
-	TRBJ1-2	TRBV27	-	CASSSTGDFYGYTF	TGTGCCAGCAGTTCCACGGGCGACTTCTATGGCTACACCTTC
-	TRBJ2-7	TRBV13	once	CASSLGPPSREQYF	TGTGCCAGCAGCTTAGGCCCTCCGAGCCGCGAGCAGTACTTC
TRBD2	TRBJ2-3	TRBV28	-	CASSFLAGRTDTQYF	TGTGCCAGCAGTTTTCTAGCGGGCCGCACAGATACGCAGTATTTT
-	TRBJ1-1	TRBV6-5	once	CASCQMAGNTEAFF	TGTGCCAGCTGTCAAATGGCAGGGAACACTGAAGCTTTCTTT
-	TRBJ1-5	TRBV7-9	-	CASSGQPGQQYSNQPQHF	TGTGCCAGCAGCGGACAACCGGGACAACAATATAGCAATCAGCCCCAGCATTTT
-	TRBJ2-7	TRBV28	-	CASSLWRRDRSYEQYF	TGTGCCAGCAGTTTATGGAGGAGGGACAGATCCTACGAGCAGTACTTC
TRBD2	TRBJ2-1	TRBV19	once	CASSGSPGLSGTFHEQFF	TGTGCCAGTAGTGGCTCGCCGGGTTTGAGCGGGACGTTCCATGAGCAGTTCTTC
TRBD1	TRBJ2-5	TRBV5-1	-	CASSHGTVLQETQYF	TGCGCCAGCAGTCATGGGACAGTACTCCAAGAGACCCAGTACTTC
-	TRBJ2-6	TRBV9	-	CASSAGGANVLTF	TGTGCCAGCAGCGCCGGTGGGGCCAACGTCCTGACTTTC
-	TRBJ2-2	TRBV10-1	-	CASSESNTGELFF	TGCGCCAGCAGTGAGTCAAACACCGGGGAGCTGTTTTTT
TRBD2	TRBJ2-7	TRBV28	-	CASTIAGYEQYF	TGTGCCAGCACTATAGCGGGCTACGAGCAGTACTTC
-	TRBJ1-2	TRBV14	-	CASSQRLNYGYTF	TGTGCCAGCAGCCAACGATTGAACTATGGCTACACCTTC
TRBD2	TRBJ2-7	TRBV7-2	-	CASSLEGTSGQSLLYEQYF	TGTGCCAGCAGCTTGGAGGGGACTAGCGGACAGTCCCTTCTCTACGAGCAGTACTTC